These 14 T cell receptor beta chains share one sample of origin, sequenced in a study of shared clonotypes between healthy human individuals. The method was immunoSEQ multiplex PCR; TCRdb's version includes in-frame clones alone and lacks a portion of them. The table includes 1 million to 1.2 million clones, around three quarters detected once. The sequenced sample consisted of memory CD4+ T cells from PBMCs. As to subset: CD45RA-negative fraction. These TCRs come from a man aged 18 to 29 in good health. Some clones in this sample may be carry-over from other donors' samples.

Remarks on this clone: This clone may be a read error of a much larger clone one base away. The chain joins TRBV6-1 to TRBJ1-5; 8 bases are a match to TRBD1. CDR1 MNHNS and CDR2 SASEGT come from the germline V gene. The V gene end was trimmed by 4 bases and the J gene end by 5 bases; junction bases not matched to a gene: 1. This CDR3 is built from 13 residues. The CDR3 DNA is TGTGCCAGCAGTGTACAGGGGGATCAGCCCCAGCATTTT. Encoded protein: CASSVQGDQPQHF.

Only a few counts were recorded for this clone. Other DNA sequences from this sample encode an identical CDR3 as well. The chain combines TRBV5-8 with TRBJ2-3; D perhaps matches TRBD1 (5 bases). Trimming stripped 0 bases from V and 0 bases from J, with 8 bases between. This CDR3 spans 15 amino acids. CDR1 and CDR2 (germline): SGHTS, YDEGEE. Here the CDR3 reads CASSLGGRSTDTQYF. CDR3 DNA: TGTGCCAGCAGCTTGGGGGGCCGAAGCACAGATACGCAGTATTTT.

This chain links TRBV14 with TRBJ2-3; 10 positions agree with TRBD2. The J segment lost 3 bases and the V segment lost 0 bases, leaving 3 bases of the junction unmatched. In germline, CDR1 is SGHDN, CDR2 FVKESK. CDR3 length: 16 residues. CDR3 region: CASSQDKLAGTDTQYF. The CDR3 nucleotides are TGTGCCAGCAGCCAAGATAAACTAGCGGGAACAGATACGCAGTATTTT.

Of note for this clone: One end of the junction varies from germline; a read error may be responsible. The chain carries TRBV19 and TRBJ2-5, with 7 bases matching TRBD1. CDR1 LNHDA and CDR2 SQIVND come from the germline V gene (reference sequence). This CDR3 spans 15 amino acids. This chain's CDR3 is CASSIGQANRETQYF. The CDR3 region has the DNA TGTGCCAGTAGCATAGGACAGGCGAATCGGGAGACCCAGTACTTC.

To note about this clone: This same CDR3 is encoded by further DNA sequences in the sample. The chain uses TRBV5-1 and TRBJ2-5; perhaps TRBD2 as D (5 bases). This CDR3 comprises 15 residues. V was shortened by 1 base and J by 0 bases, with 10 bases between the two germline ends. Germline values: CDR1 SGHRS, CDR2 YFSETQ. This CDR3 reads CASSLSGVNQETQYF. CDR3 sequence (DNA): TGCGCCAGCAGCTTGTCCGGGGTTAACCAAGAGACCCAGTACTTC. The full variable domain, with the rest looked up from reference TRBV5-1 and TRBJ2-5, is KAGVTQTPRYLIKTRGQQVTLSCSPISGHRSVSWYQQTPGQGLQFLFEYFSETQRNKGNFPGRFSGRQFSNSRSEMNVSTLELGDSALYLCASSLSGVNQETQYFGPGTRLLVL.

The chain carries TRBV5-4 and TRBJ2-1; no definite D call. This CDR3 is built from 15 residues. Trimming stripped 3 bases from V and 5 bases from J, with 15 bases between. Germline CDR1 reads SGHNT; CDR2 reads YYREEE (reference sequence). The CDR3 DNA sequence: TGTGCCAGCAGCTCCCCGACGGCTGGGAACAATGAGCAGTTCTTC. Protein sequence: CASSSPTAGNNEQFF.

The V and J genes are TRBV6-4 and TRBJ1-2; D is perhaps TRBD1 (6 bases). Deletions cut 8 bases from V and 3 bases from J, with 19 bases between. This CDR3 contains 15 residues. CDR1 MRHNA and CDR2 SNTAGT come from the germline V gene. CDR3 nucleotides: TGTGCCAGCCCTGGGACAACCTTCAGCCACTATGGCTACACCTTC. It encodes CASPGTTFSHYGYTF.

This clone was picked up many times. V and J are TRBV7-9 and TRBJ2-7, with D uncertain. Germline CDR1 and CDR2: SEHNR and FQNEAQ (reference sequence). V was trimmed by 4 bases and J by 0 bases, leaving 13 bases between them. The length of the CDR3 is 15 residues. The CDR3 is CASSSSERTSYEQYF. The CDR3 region has the DNA TGTGCCAGCAGCTCATCAGAGCGTACCTCCTACGAGCAGTACTTC.

The chain joins TRBV27 to TRBJ1-2; D not resolved. The V end was cut by 5 bases, the J end by 3 bases, with 13 bases between. Germline loops: CDR1 MNHEY, CDR2 SMNVEV (reference sequence). The CDR3 has 14 amino acids. The CDR3 coding sequence is TGTGCCAGCAGTCATCACGACGGATACTATGGCTACACCTTC. Translated, it gives CASSHHDGYYGYTF.

The chain couples TRBV7-2 to TRBJ2-5; D perhaps matches TRBD1 (5 bases). The J call is doubtful: the DNA matches TRBJ2-7 better. Germline CDR1 and CDR2: SGHTA and FQGNSA. The CDR3 consists of 15 residues. In nucleotides, the CDR3 is TGTGCCAGCAGCTTAGCCATAGGGGTCTCCTACGAGCAGTACTTC. Translating gives CASSLAIGVSYEQYF.

This chain uses TRBV11-3 with TRBJ2-2, with TRBD2 identical over 10 bases. CDR1 SGHNT and CDR2 YENEEA come from the germline V gene. CDR3 length: 16 amino acids. V shed 3 bases, J shed 7 bases, and the junction held 8 bases outside the gene matches. The CDR3 is CASSFSSGSNVGELFF. DNA for the CDR3: TGTGCCAGCAGCTTCTCTAGCGGGAGTAACGTCGGGGAGCTGTTTTTT.

This chain links TRBV28 with TRBJ2-3, with 7 bases fitting TRBD1. The CDR3 covers 12 residues. The germline V gene has CDR1 MDHEN and CDR2 SYDVKM. Trimming took 3 bases from V and 7 from J; bases not matched to a gene: 1. The CDR3 sequence: CASSLTGNTQYF. CDR3 nucleotide sequence: TGTGCCAGCAGTTTGACAGGGAATACGCAGTATTTT.

This clone was seen a few times. The chain has TRBV5-4 and TRBJ2-5; 7 bases line up with TRBD2. The CDR3 is 16 amino acids. V dropped 4 bases and J dropped 5; count of bases not matched to a gene: 14. CDR1 and CDR2 from the germline V gene are SGHNT and YYREEE (reference sequence). CDR3 in DNA: TGTGCCAGCAGCCTGAATGGCGGGAGAGCGCGGGAGACCCAGTACTTC. This translates into CASSLNGGRARETQYF. Drawing the rest from reference TRBV5-4 and TRBJ2-5, the complete variable domain is ETGVTQSPTHLIKTRGQQVTLRCSSQSGHNTVSWYQQALGQGPQFIFQYYREEENGRGNFPPRFSGLQFPNYSSELNVNALELDDSALYLCASSLNGGRARETQYFGPGTRLLVL.

J is TRBJ2-2 and V is TRBV28; 10 bases fit TRBD2. V dropped 8 bases and J dropped 5; count of bases not matched to a gene: 11. The germline CDR1 and CDR2 sequences are MDHEN and SYDVKM. CDR3 length equals 16 residues. The CDR3 reads CASLETSGQQTGELFF. The CDR3 DNA is TGTGCCAGCCTCGAGACTAGCGGGCAACAAACCGGGGAGCTGTTTTTT.